This entry concerns a single TCR beta chain. Sequenced by immunoSEQ multiplex PCR; TCRdb stores in-frame clones only, minus some. The sample lists about 200,000 clones, roughly 89% occurring once. This sample is drawn from a study of blood T cell repertoires in COVID-19. Study information: COVID-19 samples from acute and convalescent phases originated in the United States, Italy and Spain.

The CDR3 contains 14 residues. CDR1 SGHTA and CDR2 FQGNSA come from the germline V gene. J was trimmed by 2 bases and V by 5 bases; bases with no gene match: 5. The gene calls are TRBV7-2 and TRBJ2-7; the match to TRBD1 covers 8 bases. This clonotype originated in a man aged 60 to 75 who had recovered from COVID-19. Sequenced input: peripheral blood. The CDR3 DNA reads as TGTGCCAGCAGCACCCAACAGGGGGCCTACGAGCAGTACTTC. Protein sequence: CASSTQQGAYEQYF.